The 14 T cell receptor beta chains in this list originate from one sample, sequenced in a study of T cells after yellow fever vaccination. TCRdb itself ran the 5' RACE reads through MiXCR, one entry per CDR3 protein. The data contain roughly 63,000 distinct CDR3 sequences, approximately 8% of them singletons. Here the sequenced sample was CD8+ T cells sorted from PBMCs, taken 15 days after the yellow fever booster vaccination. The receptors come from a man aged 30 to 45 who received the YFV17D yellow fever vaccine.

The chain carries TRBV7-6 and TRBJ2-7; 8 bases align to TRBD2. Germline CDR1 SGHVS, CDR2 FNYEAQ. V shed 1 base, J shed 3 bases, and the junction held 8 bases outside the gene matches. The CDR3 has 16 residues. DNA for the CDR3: TGTGCCAGCAGCTTAGTGCGTAGCGGGGCGTTCTACGAGCAGTACTTC. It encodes CASSLVRSGAFYEQYF.

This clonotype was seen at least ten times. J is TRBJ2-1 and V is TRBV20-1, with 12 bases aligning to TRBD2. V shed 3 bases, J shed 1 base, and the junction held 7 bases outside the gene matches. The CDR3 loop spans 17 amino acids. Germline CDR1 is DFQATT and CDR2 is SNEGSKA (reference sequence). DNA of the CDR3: TGCAGTGCTAGCCCTAGCGGGAGGGGTGCTTCCTACAATGAGCAGTTCTTC. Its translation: CSASPSGRGASYNEQFF.

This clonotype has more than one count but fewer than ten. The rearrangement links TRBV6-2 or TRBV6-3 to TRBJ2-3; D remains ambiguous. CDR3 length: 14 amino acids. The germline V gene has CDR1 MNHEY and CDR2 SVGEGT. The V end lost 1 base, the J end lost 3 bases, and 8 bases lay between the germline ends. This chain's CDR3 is CASSYYLGTDTQYF. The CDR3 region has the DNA TGTGCCAGCAGTTACTACCTCGGGACAGATACGCAGTATTTT.

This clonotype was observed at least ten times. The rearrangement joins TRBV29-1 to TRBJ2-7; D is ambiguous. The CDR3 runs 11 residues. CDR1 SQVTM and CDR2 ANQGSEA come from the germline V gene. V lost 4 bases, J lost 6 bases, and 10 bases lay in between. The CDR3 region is CSVGESIEQYF. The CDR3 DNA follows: TGCAGCGTTGGGGAATCGATCGAGCAGTACTTC.

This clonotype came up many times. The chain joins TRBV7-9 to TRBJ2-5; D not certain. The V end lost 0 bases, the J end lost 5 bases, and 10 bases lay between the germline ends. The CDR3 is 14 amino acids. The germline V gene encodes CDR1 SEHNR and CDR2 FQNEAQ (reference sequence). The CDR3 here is CASSLAETDETQYF. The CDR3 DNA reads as TGTGCCAGCAGCTTAGCGGAGACGGATGAGACCCAGTACTTC.

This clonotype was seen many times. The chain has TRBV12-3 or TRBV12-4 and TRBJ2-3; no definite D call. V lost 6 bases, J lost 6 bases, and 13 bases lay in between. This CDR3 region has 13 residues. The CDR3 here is CASSSPARDTQYF. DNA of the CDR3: TGTGCCAGCAGCAGCCCGGCCAGGGATACGCAGTATTTT.

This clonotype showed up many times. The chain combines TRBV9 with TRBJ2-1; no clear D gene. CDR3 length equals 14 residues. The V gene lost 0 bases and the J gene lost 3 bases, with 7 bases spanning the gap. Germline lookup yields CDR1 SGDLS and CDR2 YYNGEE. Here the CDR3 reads CASSVEIDYNEQFF. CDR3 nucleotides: TGTGCCAGCAGCGTAGAGATTGACTACAATGAGCAGTTCTTC.

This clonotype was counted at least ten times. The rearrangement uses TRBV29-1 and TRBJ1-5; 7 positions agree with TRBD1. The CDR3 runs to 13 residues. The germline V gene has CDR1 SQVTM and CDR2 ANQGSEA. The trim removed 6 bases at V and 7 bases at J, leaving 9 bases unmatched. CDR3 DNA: TGCAGCGTGGCTGACAGGGTTGGGCAGCCCCAGCATTTT. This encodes CSVADRVGQPQHF.

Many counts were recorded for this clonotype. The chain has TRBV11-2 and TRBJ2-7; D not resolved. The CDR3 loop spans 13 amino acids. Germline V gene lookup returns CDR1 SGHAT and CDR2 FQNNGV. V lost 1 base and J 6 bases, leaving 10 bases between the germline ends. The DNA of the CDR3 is TGTGCCAGCAGCTTAGCCTCAGGCCCCGAGCAGTACTTC. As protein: CASSLASGPEQYF.

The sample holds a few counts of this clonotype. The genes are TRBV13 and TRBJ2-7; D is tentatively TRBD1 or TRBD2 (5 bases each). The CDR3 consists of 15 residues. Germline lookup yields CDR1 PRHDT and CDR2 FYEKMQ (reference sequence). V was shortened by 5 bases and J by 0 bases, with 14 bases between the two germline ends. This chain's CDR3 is CASSGRGRLSYEQYF. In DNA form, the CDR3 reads TGTGCCAGCAGCGGCCGGGGCAGGCTCTCCTACGAGCAGTACTTC.

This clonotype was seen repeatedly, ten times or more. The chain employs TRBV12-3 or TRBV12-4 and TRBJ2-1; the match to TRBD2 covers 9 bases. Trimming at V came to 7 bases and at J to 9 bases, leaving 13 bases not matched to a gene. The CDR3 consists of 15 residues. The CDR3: CASTGGLASLSEQFF. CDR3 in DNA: TGTGCCAGCACCGGGGGACTAGCAAGCCTAAGTGAGCAGTTCTTC.

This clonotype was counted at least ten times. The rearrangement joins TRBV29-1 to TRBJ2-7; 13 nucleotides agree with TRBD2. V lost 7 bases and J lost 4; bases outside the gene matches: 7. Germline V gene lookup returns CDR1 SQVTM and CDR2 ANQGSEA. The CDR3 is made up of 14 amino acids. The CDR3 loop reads CSATLAGGPYEQYF. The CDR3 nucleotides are TGCAGCGCAACACTAGCGGGAGGGCCGTACGAGCAGTACTTC.

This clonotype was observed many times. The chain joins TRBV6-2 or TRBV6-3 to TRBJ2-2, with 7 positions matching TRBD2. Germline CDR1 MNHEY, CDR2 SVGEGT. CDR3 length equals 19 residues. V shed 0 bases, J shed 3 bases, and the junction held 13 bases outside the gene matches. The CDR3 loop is CASSYSWRDGEGHTGELFF. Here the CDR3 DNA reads TGTGCCAGCAGTTACTCGTGGCGGGATGGGGAGGGCCACACCGGGGAGCTGTTTTTT.

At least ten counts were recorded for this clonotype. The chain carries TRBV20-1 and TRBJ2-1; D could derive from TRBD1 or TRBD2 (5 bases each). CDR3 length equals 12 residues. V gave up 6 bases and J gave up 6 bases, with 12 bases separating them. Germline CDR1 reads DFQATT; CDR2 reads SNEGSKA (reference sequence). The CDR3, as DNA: TGCAGTGCAGTAGGGGAGTTCAATGAGCAGTTCTTC. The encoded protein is CSAVGEFNEQFF.